Listed below are T cell receptor beta chains from one sample, sequenced in a study of blood T cell repertoires in COVID-19. TCRdb's copy holds only in-frame clones and misses some; the assay was immunoSEQ multiplex PCR. In the table there are 120,000 or so clones, 85% of which are singletons. Material: peripheral blood. Every receptor here comes from a man aged 80 or over with active or convalescent COVID-19. Each CDR3 is given with its conserved first and last residue. The D gene is left open where the match is weak. Where a row states a size, it is once, few, many or the class of an expanded clone; other rows omit it.

NA	TRBV4-1	TRBJ1-5	TRBD1	CASSQDPTGGGNQPQHF	TGCGCCAGCAGCCAAGATCCGACAGGGGGGGGCAATCAGCCCCAGCATTTT
once	TRBV4-1	TRBJ2-7	NA	CASSQDRQGPYEQYF	TGCGCCAGCAGCCAAGATCGCCAGGGGCCCTACGAGCAGTACTTC
NA	TRBV7-5	TRBJ1-2	NA	CASRDKDYGYTF	TGTGCCAGCCGGGACAAGGACTATGGCTACACCTTC
NA	TRBV6-6	TRBJ1-6	NA	CASSYTTQPLHF	TGTGCCAGCAGTTACACCACTCAACCCCTCCACTTT
few	TRBV3-1/TRBV3-2	TRBJ2-2	NA	CASSQASGRQGPLFF	TGTGCCAGCAGCCAAGCGTCGGGGAGGCAGGGACCGCTGTTTTTT
once	TRBV3-1/TRBV3-2	TRBJ2-3	TRBD2	CASSQTSGGTDTQYF	TGTGCCAGCAGCCAGACTAGCGGGGGTACAGATACGCAGTATTTT
NA	TRBV6-1	TRBJ2-5	NA	CASSEGGLQTQYF	TGTGCCAGCAGTGAAGGGGGCCTCCAGACCCAGTACTTC
NA	TRBV6-4	TRBJ1-1	TRBD1	CASSPGTANTEAFF	TGTGCCAGCAGTCCCGGGACAGCGAACACTGAAGCTTTCTTT
few	TRBV7-3	TRBJ1-1	TRBD1	CASSLHGQGVTEAFF	TGTGCCAGCAGCTTACACGGACAGGGCGTCACTGAAGCTTTCTTT
once	TRBV5-4	TRBJ2-3	TRBD2	CASSFRLATDTQYF	TGTGCCAGCAGCTTCCGACTAGCTACAGATACGCAGTATTTT
NA	TRBV11-3	TRBJ2-5	NA	CASSRGRGLQETQYF	TGTGCCAGCAGCCGAGGGCGGGGCCTCCAAGAGACCCAGTACTTC
NA	TRBV7-9	TRBJ2-1	TRBD1	CASSRRTGGNNEQFF	TGTGCCAGCAGCCGTCGGACAGGGGGCAACAATGAGCAGTTCTTC
NA	TRBV23-1	TRBJ1-3	TRBD1	CASSHPDRAPSGNTIYF	TGCGCCAGCAGTCACCCCGACAGGGCCCCCTCTGGAAACACCATATATTTT
NA	TRBV6-4	TRBJ1-4	NA	CASSFRAGFNEKLFF	TGTGCCAGCAGTTTTAGGGCGGGGTTTAATGAAAAACTGTTTTTT
NA	TRBV7-2	TRBJ2-3	TRBD1	CASNTPGGTDTQYF	TGTGCCAGCAACACCCCAGGGGGTACAGATACGCAGTATTTT
NA	TRBV10-3	TRBJ1-6	NA	CAISGPSGGSPLHF	TGTGCCATCAGCGGGCCCTCCGGGGGTTCACCCCTCCACTTT
NA	TRBV4-2	TRBJ2-3	NA	CASSLATSTDTQYF	TGTGCCAGCAGCCTAGCTACTAGCACAGATACGCAGTATTTT
NA	TRBV11-1	TRBJ2-5	NA	CASSADVGAQETQYF	TGTGCCAGCAGCGCAGATGTGGGGGCCCAAGAGACCCAGTACTTC
NA	TRBV27	TRBJ2-3	NA	CASSFQDSDTQYF	TGTGCCAGCAGTTTTCAGGATTCAGATACGCAGTATTTT
few	TRBV30	TRBJ1-5	NA	CAWSVGAANQPQHF	TGTGCCTGGAGTGTAGGGGCAGCCAATCAGCCCCAGCATTTT
NA	TRBV18	TRBJ2-7	NA	CASSPRETSHEQYF	TGTGCCAGCTCACCTAGGGAAACTAGCCACGAGCAGTACTTC
NA	TRBV29-1	TRBJ2-2	TRBD2	CSVGASGDTGELFF	TGCAGCGTTGGGGCTAGCGGGGACACCGGGGAGCTGTTTTTT
NA	TRBV7-9	TRBJ2-5	TRBD1	CAGERQGGETQYF	TGTGCCGGCGAACGACAGGGTGGGGAGACCCAGTACTTC
NA	TRBV9	TRBJ1-6	NA	CASSVARVDSPLHF	TGTGCCAGCAGCGTCGCCCGGGTCGATTCACCCCTCCACTTT
once	TRBV18	TRBJ1-4	NA	CASSPSGGTNEKLFF	TGTGCCAGCTCACCTTCCGGGGGAACTAATGAAAAACTGTTTTTT
NA	TRBV7-8	TRBJ2-2	TRBD2	CASSSYGTSGGVGGELFF	TGTGCCAGCAGCTCATACGGGACTAGCGGGGGGGTCGGCGGGGAGCTGTTTTTT
NA	TRBV2	TRBJ2-7	TRBD1	CAGKTGGGSYEQYF	TGTGCCGGAAAGACAGGGGGCGGGTCCTACGAGCAGTACTTC
NA	TRBV5-4	TRBJ1-2	NA	CASSLGRGVESYGYTF	TGTGCCAGCAGCTTGGGACGCGGGGTTGAGAGCTATGGCTACACCTTC
NA	TRBV7-9	TRBJ1-2	NA	CASSKRGIRGGEGYGYTF	TGTGCCAGCAGCAAACGGGGTATTAGAGGGGGGGAAGGCTATGGCTACACCTTC
NA	TRBV19	TRBJ1-2	NA	CASSPRDSYGYTF	TGTGCCAGTAGTCCTCGGGATTCCTATGGCTACACCTTC
NA	TRBV4-3	TRBJ1-5	NA	CASSKGRVGQPQHF	TGCGCCAGCAGCAAAGGGCGGGTGGGTCAGCCCCAGCATTTT
NA	TRBV5-4	TRBJ1-2	NA	CASSLDSVGGSGGYTF	TGTGCCAGCAGCTTGGATTCGGTCGGAGGGAGCGGTGGCTACACCTTC
NA	TRBV30	TRBJ2-3	NA	CAWRGQGTDTQYF	TGTGCCTGGAGGGGGCAGGGCACAGATACGCAGTATTTT
many	TRBV6-1	TRBJ2-3	TRBD1	CASSASLPGQGADTQYF	TGTGCCAGCAGTGCGTCTCTTCCGGGACAGGGGGCTGATACGCAGTATTTT
NA	TRBV6-2/TRBV6-3	TRBJ2-7	NA	CASSSQLYYEQYF	TGTGCCAGCAGTTCCCAACTATACTACGAGCAGTACTTC
NA	TRBV10-3	TRBJ2-6	NA	CAITEQGLGANVLTF	TGTGCCATCACCGAGCAGGGGTTGGGGGCCAACGTCCTGACTTTC
NA	TRBV6-5	TRBJ2-3	TRBD1	CASCRQGYFADTQYF	TGTGCCAGCTGCCGACAGGGTTATTTTGCGGATACGCAGTATTTT
NA	TRBV12-3/TRBV12-4	TRBJ2-7	NA	CASSLVRVYEQYF	TGTGCCAGCAGTTTAGTCAGGGTCTACGAGCAGTACTTC
NA	TRBV15	TRBJ2-2	TRBD1	CATSLDRADTGELFF	TGTGCCACCAGCCTAGACAGGGCCGACACCGGGGAGCTGTTTTTT
NA	TRBV3-1/TRBV3-2	TRBJ1-3	NA	CASSHYLQFSGNTIYF	TGTGCCAGCAGCCACTACCTACAGTTCTCTGGAAACACCATATATTTT
NA	TRBV14	TRBJ2-7	TRBD2	CASSQREWYEQYF	TGTGCCAGCAGCCAGCGGGAGTGGTACGAGCAGTACTTC
NA	TRBV19	TRBJ1-4	TRBD1	CASSGTGGRGSTNEKLFF	TGTGCCAGTAGTGGCACAGGGGGTCGCGGATCAACTAATGAAAAACTGTTTTTT
few	TRBV5-1	TRBJ2-1	TRBD1	CASSLAKTGGSYNEQFF	TGCGCCAGCAGCTTGGCCAAGACAGGGGGCTCCTACAATGAGCAGTTCTTC
NA	TRBV6-1	TRBJ2-5	NA	CASSEGRTPETQYF	TGTGCCAGCAGTGAAGGTCGGACACCAGAGACCCAGTACTTC
NA	TRBV9	TRBJ2-5	TRBD2	CASSVATSGGLETQYF	TGTGCCAGCAGCGTAGCGACTAGCGGGGGGTTAGAGACCCAGTACTTC
NA	TRBV14	TRBJ2-7	NA	CASSRWGVAEYEQYF	TGTGCCAGCAGCCGCTGGGGAGTGGCGGAATACGAGCAGTACTTC